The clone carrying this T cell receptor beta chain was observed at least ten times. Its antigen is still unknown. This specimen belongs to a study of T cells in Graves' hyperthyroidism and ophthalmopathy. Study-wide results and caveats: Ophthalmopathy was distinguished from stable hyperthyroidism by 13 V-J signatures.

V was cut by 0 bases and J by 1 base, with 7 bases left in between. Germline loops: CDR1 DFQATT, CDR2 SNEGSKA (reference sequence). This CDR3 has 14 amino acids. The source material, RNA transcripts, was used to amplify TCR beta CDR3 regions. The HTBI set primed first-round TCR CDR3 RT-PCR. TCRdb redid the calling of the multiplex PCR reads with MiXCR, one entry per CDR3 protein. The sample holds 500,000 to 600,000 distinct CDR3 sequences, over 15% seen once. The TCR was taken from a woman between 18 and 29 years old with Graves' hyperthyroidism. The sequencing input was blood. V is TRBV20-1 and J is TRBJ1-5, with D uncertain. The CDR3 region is CSARDTGSNQPQHF. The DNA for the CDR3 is TGCAGTGCTAGAGATACGGGGAGCAATCAGCCCCAGCATTTT.